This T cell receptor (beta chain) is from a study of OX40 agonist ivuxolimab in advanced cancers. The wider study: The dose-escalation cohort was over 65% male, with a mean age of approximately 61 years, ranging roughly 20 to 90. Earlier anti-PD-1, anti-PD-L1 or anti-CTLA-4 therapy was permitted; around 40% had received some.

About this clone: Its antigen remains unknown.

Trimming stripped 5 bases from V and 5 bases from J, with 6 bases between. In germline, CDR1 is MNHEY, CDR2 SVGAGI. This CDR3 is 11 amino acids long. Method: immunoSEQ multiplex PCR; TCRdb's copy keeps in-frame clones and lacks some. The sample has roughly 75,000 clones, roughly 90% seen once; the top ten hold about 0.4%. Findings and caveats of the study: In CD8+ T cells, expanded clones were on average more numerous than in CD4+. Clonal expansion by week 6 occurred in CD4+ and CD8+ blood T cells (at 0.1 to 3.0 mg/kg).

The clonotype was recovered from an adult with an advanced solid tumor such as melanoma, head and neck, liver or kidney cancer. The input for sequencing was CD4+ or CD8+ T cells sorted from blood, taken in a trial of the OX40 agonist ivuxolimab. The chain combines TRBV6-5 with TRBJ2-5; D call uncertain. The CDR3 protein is CASSSVETQYF. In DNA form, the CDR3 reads TGTGCCAGCAGTAGTGTCGAGACCCAGTACTTC.